The clone carrying this T cell receptor (beta chain) showed up just a few times. Its specificity is unknown. The sample comes from a study of beta chain features in type 1 diabetes. What was sequenced were expressed TCRB transcripts, since all of the isolated RNA had been reverse transcribed. Naive, central memory and regulatory T cell samples averaged about 3.5 million reads. The method was immunoSEQ multiplex PCR; TCRdb's version includes in-frame clones alone and lacks a portion of them. The sample records under 250,000 clones, approximately 15% being singletons. The germline CDR1 and CDR2 sequences are MNHEY and SVGAGI. The CDR3 spans 13 residues. V lost 6 bases to trimming and J lost 3 bases, with 12 bases between them. Study-wide points: Here, the possible influence of HLA type (on TCRB rearrangement) remained unresolved. Naive, central memory and regulatory TCRB repertoires appeared more similar among patients than healthy donors. In all four CD4+ subsets, TCRB CDR3 length was significantly, moderately reduced in type 1 diabetes.

Input material: naive CD4+ T cells from blood. The chain has TRBV6-5 and TRBJ2-7; the D gene is possibly TRBD1 (6 bases). This TCR was sampled from a man aged 25 to 40 with type 1 diabetes. The CDR3 loop reads CASSARGYYEQYF. DNA for the CDR3: TGTGCCAGCAGCGCCAGGGGTTACTACGAGCAGTACTTC.